These 21 T cell receptor beta chains originate from one sample sequenced in a study of vaccination and CD4 T cells after COVID-19. Their antigens are not known. The sample's treatment: roughly nine-day PBMC culture with coronavirus spike peptide pools or control peptides (ViraFEST assay). The Oncomine TCR Beta short-read assay sequenced DNA from cultured CD4+ T cells. TCRdb called the PCR reads again in MiXCR, with one record for every CDR3 protein. The table includes around 14,000 distinct CDR3 sequences, 55% detected once. Sequencing was performed on CD4+ T cells from blood, cultured in vitro, taken before SARS-CoV-2 vaccination. Receptor source: a human donor who had recovered from COVID-19.

V usage is TRBV20-1 and J usage is TRBJ2-3, with 7 bases fitting TRBD2. The CDR3 loop spans 16 amino acids. V shed 3 bases and J 3 bases; nucleotides not matched to a gene: 12. Germline V gene sequence: CDR1 DFQATT, CDR2 SNEGSKA (reference sequence). CDR3 protein: CSARHKLASATDTQYF. The CDR3 DNA sequence: TGCAGTGCTAGGCACAAACTAGCGTCGGCGACAGATACGCAGTATTTT.

This clonotype has a handful of counts. The chain uses TRBV15 and TRBJ2-3; unclear D gene. The CDR3 length is 15 residues. Trimming cost V 0 bases and J 8 bases, with 15 bases left between them. Germline CDR1 is LNHNV and CDR2 is YYDKDF (reference sequence). CDR3 residues: CATSRDIASLSTQYF. CDR3 coding DNA: TGTGCCACCAGCAGAGATATCGCCAGTCTTTCTACGCAGTATTTT.

This clonotype was observed a few times. This chain uses TRBV18 with TRBJ2-3, with D possibly TRBD1 on 6 matching bases. This CDR3 spans 17 amino acids. CDR1 KGHSH and CDR2 LQKENI come from the germline V gene. Trimming removed 0 bases from V and 0 bases from J, with 13 bases in between. The CDR3 is CASSPPWGRESTDTQYF. CDR3 nucleotides: TGTGCCAGCTCACCACCGTGGGGGCGCGAAAGCACAGATACGCAGTATTTT.

This chain connects TRBV20-1 to TRBJ2-5, with D unresolved. This CDR3 spans 10 amino acids. CDR1 is DFQATT, CDR2 SNEGSKA, per germline (reference sequence). The ends were cut back, 2 bases at V and 5 bases at J, with 3 bases in the middle. CDR3 protein: CSARRETQYF. For the CDR3, the DNA is TGCAGTGCTAGACGGGAGACCCAGTACTTC.

This clonotype was recorded a few times. This chain links TRBV2 with TRBJ2-3; D perhaps matches TRBD2 (6 bases). The CDR3 runs to 14 residues. Germline V gives CDR1 SNHLY, CDR2 FYNNEI. Trimming took 6 bases from V and 0 from J, leaving 10 bases between them. CDR3 sequence: CASRAGTSTDTQYF. Written as DNA, the CDR3 is TGTGCCAGCAGAGCTGGGACTAGCACAGATACGCAGTATTTT.

The chain recombines TRBV6-5 with TRBJ1-1; 8 positions match TRBD1. The germline V gene has CDR1 MNHEY and CDR2 SVGAGI. This CDR3 has 15 residues. J was trimmed by 1 base and V by 4 bases; bases with no gene match: 5. DNA of the CDR3: TGTGCCAGCAGTTGGGGAGACAGGGGGAACACTGAAGCTTTCTTT. This translates into CASSWGDRGNTEAFF.

In nucleotides, the CDR3 is TGTGCCAGCAGCTTATCAGGGCGCACTGAAGCTTTCTTT. Protein: CASSLSGRTEAFF. The V and J genes are TRBV7-9 and TRBJ1-1; TRBD1 is a possible D gene (5 bases). V shed 2 bases and J shed 4 bases, with 8 bases lying between them. Germline CDR1 SEHNR, CDR2 FQNEAQ (reference sequence). This CDR3 comprises 13 residues. The whole variable domain, filled in from reference TRBV7-9 and TRBJ1-1, reads DTGVSQNPRHKITKRGQNVTFRCDPISEHNRLYWYRQTLGQGPEFLTYFQNEAQLEKSRLLSDRFSAERPKGSFSTLEIQRTEQGDSAMYLCASSLSGRTEAFFGQGTRLTVV.

The chain's CDR3 is CASSDSVAGQYF. In DNA form, the CDR3 reads TGTGCCAGCAGTGATAGTGTTGCGGGGCAGTACTTC. The rearrangement joins TRBV6-1 to TRBJ2-1; the D gene is possibly TRBD2 (5 bases). The last part of the DNA fits TRBJ2-7 better; the J call may be wrong. CDR1 is MNHNS, CDR2 SASEGT, per germline. The CDR3 extends over 12 amino acids.

The rearrangement uses TRBV18 and TRBJ1-6; D not resolved. V gave up 6 bases and J gave up 10 bases, with 16 bases separating them. The CDR3 runs to 14 residues. CDR1 and CDR2 (germline): KGHSH, LQKENI. The CDR3 nucleotides are TGTGCCAGCTCCGCCCGGGAGGTGGGGTCACCCCTCCACTTT. Encoded protein: CASSAREVGSPLHF.

This chain uses TRBV20-1 with TRBJ2-7; TRBD2 aligns across 7 bases. V lost 7 bases, J lost 3 bases, and 6 bases stayed unmatched. The CDR3 length is 12 residues. Looked up from germline, CDR1 is DFQATT and CDR2 is SNEGSKA (reference sequence). The CDR3 DNA reads as TGCAGTGGATCTAGCGGTGGCTACGAGCAGTACTTC. Translation: CSGSSGGYEQYF.

This chain connects TRBV5-4 to TRBJ2-5; no definite D call. The CDR3 runs to 13 residues. V lost 0 bases and J lost 1, with 4 bases in between. Germline CDR1 reads SGHNT; CDR2 reads YYREEE (reference sequence). In nucleotides, the CDR3 is TGTGCCAGCAGCTTGGGGGCCCAAGAGACCCAGTACTTC. This codes for CASSLGAQETQYF. The full variable domain, completed using reference TRBV5-4 and TRBJ2-5, is ETGVTQSPTHLIKTRGQQVTLRCSSQSGHNTVSWYQQALGQGPQFIFQYYREEENGRGNFPPRFSGLQFPNYSSELNVNALELDDSALYLCASSLGAQETQYFGPGTRLLVL.

The CDR3 here is CASRDIPYEQYF. The CDR3 DNA sequence: TGTGCCAGCAGGGACATTCCCTACGAGCAGTACTTC. This chain links TRBV2 with TRBJ2-7, with D perhaps TRBD1 (5 bases). V lost 6 bases, J lost 2 bases, and 8 bases lay in between. This CDR3 spans 12 amino acids. Germline CDR1 SNHLY, CDR2 FYNNEI.

The J gene is TRBJ2-3, the V gene TRBV4-2; 11 nucleotides agree with TRBD2. CDR1 LGHNA and CDR2 YNFKEQ come from the germline V gene. This CDR3 is built from 17 residues. The junction had 6 bases not matched to a gene; V was cut back by 4 bases and J by 0 bases. The CDR3 is CASSLGLADPSTDTQYF. Written as DNA, the CDR3 is TGTGCCAGCAGCCTGGGACTAGCGGACCCTAGCACAGATACGCAGTATTTT.

V gene TRBV27 combines with J gene TRBJ1-2; the match to TRBD1 covers 8 bases. The CDR3 has 17 amino acids. Trimming cost V 6 bases and J 4 bases; bases outside gene matches: 16. The germline V gene has CDR1 MNHEY and CDR2 SMNVEV (reference sequence). CDR3 sequence: CASRERQGPPITYGYTF. CDR3 bases: TGTGCCAGCAGGGAAAGACAGGGGCCCCCGATCACCTATGGCTACACCTTC.

This clonotype was counted between two and nine times. The chain carries TRBV25-1 and TRBJ1-2, with D possibly being TRBD1 (5 bases). The V end lost 2 bases, the J end lost 2 bases, and 24 bases lay between the germline ends. Germline CDR1 is MGHDK and CDR2 is SYGVNS. The CDR3 runs 19 residues. The CDR3 is CASSERGMLGHSSNYGYTF. For the CDR3, the DNA is TGTGCCAGCAGTGAAAGGGGAATGTTGGGGCACAGTTCAAACTATGGCTACACCTTC.

This chain uses TRBV28 with TRBJ1-2, with D maybe TRBD1 (6 bases). The germline V and J ends were trimmed by 11 bases and 0 bases, with 16 bases remaining between them. The CDR3 runs to 14 residues. The germline CDR1 and CDR2 sequences are MDHEN and SYDVKM. The CDR3 coding sequence is TGTGCCGTGGAATACAGGGAGACTAACTATGGCTACACCTTC. As protein: CAVEYRETNYGYTF.

This clonotype turned up a few times. The rearrangement joins TRBV7-9 to TRBJ1-4; a possible D gene is TRBD1 (6 bases). Germline assignment: CDR1 SEHNR and CDR2 FQNEAQ (reference sequence). CDR3 length: 15 amino acids. V lost 2 bases, J lost 7 bases, and 14 bases lay in between. This CDR3 reads CASSLFGGQGEKLFF. In nucleotides, the CDR3 is TGTGCCAGCAGCTTATTTGGGGGCCAAGGTGAAAAACTGTTTTTT.

The chain uses TRBV10-3 and TRBJ1-1; 9 nucleotides agree with TRBD1. The V segment lost 4 bases and the J segment 4 bases; nucleotides outside the gene matches: 7. Germline V gene sequence: CDR1 ENHRY, CDR2 SYGVKD. This CDR3 has 15 amino acids. Here the CDR3 reads CAISALETGGTEAFF. Written as DNA, the CDR3 is TGTGCCATCAGTGCCCTAGAGACAGGGGGCACTGAAGCTTTCTTT.

The rearrangement links TRBV24-1 to TRBJ2-2; D gene uncertain. Trimming took off 3 bases at V and 1 base at J, with 2 bases between the two ends. From germline, CDR1 is KGHDR and CDR2 SFDVKD. The CDR3 covers 13 residues. DNA of the CDR3: TGTGCCACCAGTGATCAGAACACCGGGGAGCTGTTTTTT. Translation: CATSDQNTGELFF.

Comments on this clonotype: One end of the junction fails to match germline, which may point to a read error. The gene calls are TRBV2 and TRBJ2-1, with TRBD1 as a possible D gene (5 bases). CDR3 length equals 14 residues. CDR1 SNHLY and CDR2 FYNNEI come from the germline V gene. The CDR3, as DNA: TGTGCCAGCAGTGAAACGCGTACAGGCGGATTACGTGTCTTC. Its translation is CASSETRTGGLRVF.

The rearrangement uses TRBV20-1 and TRBJ1-1, with TRBD1 matching over 8 bases. The V and J ends lost 6 bases and 0 bases, in that order; junction bases with no gene match: 9. CDR1 and CDR2 (germline): DFQATT, SNEGSKA (reference sequence). There are 15 residues in the CDR3. The CDR3 here is CSASTGGSLNTEAFF. CDR3 DNA sequence: TGCAGTGCGAGTACAGGGGGGAGTCTGAACACTGAAGCTTTCTTT.